The rows below give T cell receptor beta chains drawn from one sample of a study of CD8+ T cells in alopecia areata. Some clones are missing from TCRdb's copy, which holds only in-frame ones; the method was immunoSEQ multiplex PCR. The data show roughly 190,000 clones, 50% to 70% seen once. The material was CD4+ T cells sorted from blood, obtained around week 49, from a patient treated with tofacitinib. Receptors originate from a human donor with alopecia areata. Each CDR3 is given without its conserved first and last residue. Clone size is stated in some rows and not others, as once, few, many or a class when expanded.

V gene	clone size	CDR3 protein
TRBV5-1	-	ASSLINSYNEQF
TRBV7-8	-	ASSLGRGSGANVLT
TRBV9	-	ASSVGQGGTEAF
TRBV4-3	-	ASSQVVGYGYT
TRBV5-6	once	ASKTEDRTQY
TRBV25-1	-	ASSAKGAANEKLF
TRBV11-2	-	ASGASGVNNEQF
TRBV29-1	-	SVRGGYNEQF
TRBV12-5	-	ASGLVRGEQY
TRBV30	-	AWSAVNVEAF
TRBV10-3	-	ATTGDLGAEQY
TRBV25-1	-	ASGKQDRGDTQY
TRBV30	-	AWSLGQGSSYEQY
TRBV30	-	AWAGGPYEQY
TRBV29-1	few	SVAGRGGTGELF
TRBV10-3	-	ALLALNTEAF
TRBV29-1	few	SVEDETVYGYT
TRBV30	-	AWSARGALSSEQF
TRBV19	-	ASSIIASYEQY
TRBV29-1	-	SVGGGTYGYT
TRBV5-1	-	ASSLAPRQGGNSPLH
TRBV19	-	ASSIGRAQETQY
TRBV27	-	ASSAGTGGNQPQH
TRBV30	-	AWTGGSNQPQH
TRBV7-3	-	ASSLTGADNEQF
TRBV7-2	-	ASSLNPAETYEQY
TRBV6-4	-	ASSRDGNTGELF
TRBV2	few	ASSPGQGDYGYT
TRBV15	-	ATSRDPQGELYNSPLH
TRBV23-1	-	ASSPTDRSYGYT
TRBV30	once	AWSTGDTQY
TRBV29-1	few	SVEQGDEKLF
TRBV29-1	-	SVEDTPDTQY
TRBV7-9	few	ASSVAGQWNSPLH
TRBV20-1	-	SVGSYEQY
TRBV14	-	ASSQGQGWGYT
TRBV11-3	-	ASSLALGPGGRDIQY
TRBV28	-	ASTEPGGEETQY
TRBV7-9	-	ASSTQSPGGDSPLH
TRBV23-1	-	ASSQPGTGGSTRQY
TRBV25-1	-	ASSGSSGGADTQY
TRBV29-1	-	SGTGAYGYT
TRBV27	-	ASSSTKTGPPRTEAF
TRBV7-3	-	ASSTGTGSGEQY
TRBV6-4	-	ASSDSHSSTDTQY
TRBV14	-	ASSQPAGNPYEQY